These 18 T cell receptor beta chains were sequenced from one sample in a study of long-term antiretroviral therapy in people with HIV. Samples were assayed with immunoSEQ v3.0 at survey level. Sequenced by immunoSEQ multiplex PCR; TCRdb stores in-frame clones only, minus some. The table has approximately 26,000 clones, 85% seen once. Sample: unsorted PBMCs, taken 2.3 years after starting antiretroviral therapy. These receptors were obtained from a man aged 40-49 years with HIV.

The chain is built from TRBV27 and TRBJ1-1; D not certain. The germline V and J ends were trimmed by 2 bases and 1 base, with 5 bases remaining between them. Germline V CDR1 and CDR2: MNHEY, SMNVEV (reference sequence). The CDR3 is 13 residues long. CDR3 nucleotide sequence: TGTGCCAGCAGTTTAATTGGGAACACTGAAGCTTTCTTT. Its protein product is CASSLIGNTEAFF.

The chain has TRBV6-5 and TRBJ1-2; the D is unclear. The germline V gene encodes CDR1 MNHEY and CDR2 SVGAGI. Deletions cut 0 bases from V and 4 bases from J, with 12 bases between. CDR3 size: 15 residues. The CDR3 is CASSYSTTDFYGYTF. The CDR3 DNA reads as TGTGCCAGCAGTTACTCGACGACTGATTTCTATGGCTACACCTTC.

The chain couples TRBV29-1 to TRBJ2-7; D is unclear. The V gene's germline CDR1 is SQVTM and CDR2 ANQGSEA. Trimming cost V 0 bases and J 2 bases, with 5 bases left between them. There are 12 residues in the CDR3. The CDR3 DNA is TGCAGCGTTGAAGATTCGCCCTACGAGCAGTACTTC. Translation: CSVEDSPYEQYF.

V is TRBV5-4 and J is TRBJ1-3, with 9 bases fitting TRBD1. Unmatched junction bases numbered 12, after V lost 3 bases and J lost 2 bases. The CDR3 has 18 amino acids. The germline CDR1 and CDR2 sequences are SGHNT and YYREEE (reference sequence). CDR3 nucleotide sequence: TGTGCCAGCAGCTCGTCACCGAAGACAGGGGGGACTGGAAACACCATATATTTT. Its translation: CASSSSPKTGGTGNTIYF.

The chain combines TRBV7-9 with TRBJ2-1, with D unresolved. Germline CDR1 reads SEHNR; CDR2 reads FQNEAQ (reference sequence). The CDR3 contains 15 residues. Trimming left V 1 base short and J 6 bases short, with 13 bases between. The DNA for the CDR3 is TGTGCCAGCAGCTTAGTCCTCCGATCACCCAATGAGCAGTTCTTC. Residues: CASSLVLRSPNEQFF.

This chain connects TRBV6-6 to TRBJ2-2; the D is unclear. Trimming removed 7 bases at V and 0 bases at J, with 6 bases between. The CDR3 is 13 amino acids. CDR1 and CDR2 (germline): MNHNY, SVGAGI (reference sequence). DNA for the CDR3: TGTGCCAGCAAAGGGTCGAACACCGGGGAGCTGTTTTTT. Translating it yields CASKGSNTGELFF.

This clone appeared a single time. The CDR3, as DNA: TGTGCCAGCAGCGTAGTGGCACCGACTAGCGGGATTGAGGGACACACAGATACGCAGTATTTT. It codes for CASSVVAPTSGIEGHTDTQYF. The gene calls are TRBV9 and TRBJ2-3; TRBD2 matches 11 bases. CDR1 is SGDLS, CDR2 YYNGEE, per germline. The length of the CDR3 is 21 residues. The J segment lost 2 bases and the V segment lost 0 bases, leaving 17 bases of the junction unmatched.

The chain employs TRBV5-1 and TRBJ1-1; no clear D. The V gene lost 1 base and the J gene lost 5 bases, with 15 bases spanning the gap. Germline V gene sequence: CDR1 SGHRS, CDR2 YFSETQ. This CDR3 is built from 15 residues. Here the CDR3 reads CASSLSTLTATEAFF. CDR3 DNA: TGCGCCAGCAGCTTGTCGACTCTCACAGCAACTGAAGCTTTCTTT.

The chain couples TRBV7-9 to TRBJ2-1; weak D call: TRBD1 (6 bases). This CDR3 region has 12 residues. Germline values: CDR1 SEHNR, CDR2 FQNEAQ (reference sequence). V lost 0 bases to trimming and J lost 14 bases, with 11 bases between them. The CDR3 bases are TGTGCCAGCAGCTTAGCGTCCAGGGGAGAGTTCTTC. Translating it yields CASSLASRGEFF.

This chain connects TRBV30 to TRBJ1-3; D is uncertain. The CDR3 length is 16 residues. V gave up 0 bases and J gave up 3 bases, with 15 bases separating them. Germline V gene data show CDR1 as GTSNPN and CDR2 as SVGIG (reference sequence). This CDR3 reads CAWSVWGKGFGNTIYF. The DNA for the CDR3 is TGTGCCTGGAGTGTATGGGGTAAAGGCTTTGGAAACACCATATATTTT.

The V and J genes are TRBV7-6 and TRBJ2-7, with a weak D call TRBD1 (6 bases). This CDR3 is 18 amino acids long. Germline V gene lookup returns CDR1 SGHVS and CDR2 FNYEAQ. V gave up 5 bases and J gave up 7 bases, with 30 bases separating them. The DNA for the CDR3 is TGTGCCAGCAGCCCGGGCCGGTCTGGACAGAACATACTCCGGGAGCAGTACTTC. Its translation is CASSPGRSGQNILREQYF.

The chain has TRBV19 and TRBJ2-6; TRBD1 might be the D (5 bases). Looked up from germline, CDR1 is LNHDA and CDR2 is SQIVND (reference sequence). The V end was cut by 4 bases, the J end by 0 bases, with 7 bases between. The CDR3 totals 15 residues. CDR3 DNA sequence: TGTGCCAGTAGTACAGACAGCTCTGGGGCCAACGTCCTGACTTTC. Residues: CASSTDSSGANVLTF.

This clone has a single count. The chain recombines TRBV4-1 with TRBJ2-3; 9 positions agree with TRBD2. The junction had 7 bases not matched to a gene; V was cut back by 0 bases and J by 3 bases. CDR1 MGHRA and CDR2 YSYEKL come from the germline V gene. The CDR3 consists of 17 residues. The CDR3 DNA follows: TGCGCCAGCAGCCAAGAGTGGGCGGGAGGGCGAACAGATACGCAGTATTTT. Translation gives CASSQEWAGGRTDTQYF.

This clone showed up just once. This rearrangement joins TRBV2 to TRBJ1-1; the D is unclear. Trimming left V 6 bases short and J 3 bases short, with 14 bases between. The germline gives CDR1 SNHLY, CDR2 FYNNEI. The CDR3 spans 14 residues. CDR3 loop: CASRLGGWDTEAFF. In DNA, the CDR3 is TGTGCCAGCAGGCTGGGAGGTTGGGACACTGAAGCTTTCTTT.

This chain uses TRBV6-5 with TRBJ1-4, with D uncertain. Between the trimmed V and J ends, which lost 5 bases and 4 bases, there was a span of 14 bases. The CDR3 consists of 15 residues. Germline CDR1 and CDR2: MNHEY and SVGAGI. The CDR3 here is CASSRAQFNNEKLFF. As DNA, the CDR3 is TGTGCCAGCAGTCGGGCACAGTTCAATAATGAAAAACTGTTTTTT.

V usage is TRBV29-1 and J usage is TRBJ1-1; D is perhaps TRBD1 (6 bases). CDR1 is SQVTM, CDR2 ANQGSEA, per germline. This CDR3 has 15 amino acids. V was clipped by 1 base and J by 4 bases, with 16 bases between them. The CDR3 here is CSVEVLGGRGTEAFF. The CDR3 nucleotides are TGCAGCGTTGAAGTCCTTGGGGGGCGCGGCACTGAAGCTTTCTTT.

V gene TRBV6-6 combines with J gene TRBJ2-7; D is undetermined. Trimming cost V 3 bases and J 4 bases, with 7 bases left between them. The germline gives CDR1 MNHNY, CDR2 SVGAGI (reference sequence). This CDR3 has 12 residues. CDR3 in DNA: TGTGCCAGCAGTTATAAGGGTTACGAGCAGTACTTC. Translation: CASSYKGYEQYF.

The chain links TRBV19 to TRBJ1-1, with no clear D. The CDR3 length is 14 residues. The germline gives CDR1 LNHDA, CDR2 SQIVND (reference sequence). Between the trimmed V and J ends, which lost 0 bases and 1 base, there was a span of 6 bases. CDR3 loop: CASSIDRENTEAFF. For the CDR3, the DNA is TGTGCCAGTAGTATAGATAGGGAGAACACTGAAGCTTTCTTT.